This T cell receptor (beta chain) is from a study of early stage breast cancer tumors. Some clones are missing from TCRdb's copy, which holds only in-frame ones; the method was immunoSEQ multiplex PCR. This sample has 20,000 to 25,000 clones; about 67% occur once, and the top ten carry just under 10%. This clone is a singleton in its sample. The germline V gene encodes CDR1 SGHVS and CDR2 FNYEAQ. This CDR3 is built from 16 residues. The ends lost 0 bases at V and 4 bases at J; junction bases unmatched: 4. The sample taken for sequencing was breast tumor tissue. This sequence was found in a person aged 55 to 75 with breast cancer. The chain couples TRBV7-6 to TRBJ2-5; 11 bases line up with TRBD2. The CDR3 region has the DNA TGTGCCAGCAGCTTAGCGACTAGCGGGATCGGAGAGACCCAGTACTTC. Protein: CASSLATSGIGETQYF.